Following are 14 T cell receptor beta chains from one sample sequenced in a study of T-cell reconstitution after alpha-beta-depleted transplantation in children. TCRbeta library construction was performed incorporating unique molecular identifiers. TCRdb reprocessed the PCR reads with MiXCR, giving one entry per CDR3 protein. Of around 700,000 distinct CDR3 sequences listed, 13% are singletons. Sequences were derived from PBMCs, sampled before TCRalphabeta/CD19-depleted stem cell transplant. All receptors derive from a girl aged 2 to 9 with congenital amegakaryocytic thrombocytopenia, due to receive a stem cell transplant.

V gene TRBV20-1 combines with J gene TRBJ2-7; 11 nucleotides match TRBD2. Germline V lookup: CDR1 DFQATT, CDR2 SNEGSKA (reference sequence). Germline trimming cut 3 bases from V and 1 base from J; bases unmatched to any gene: 11. There are 17 residues in the CDR3. CDR3 protein: CSASSSTSGSFSYEQYF. The CDR3 nucleotides are TGCAGTGCTAGCTCCAGCACTAGCGGGAGTTTTTCCTACGAGCAGTACTTC.

The gene calls are TRBV10-3 and TRBJ2-2; 7 bases are shared with TRBD1. The V and J ends lost 2 bases and 0 bases, in that order; junction bases with no gene match: 3. Germline V gene sequence: CDR1 ENHRY, CDR2 SYGVKD. The CDR3 length is 16 residues. The DNA for the CDR3 is TGTGCCATCAGTGAGCCGGGACAGTCGAACACCGGGGAGCTGTTTTTT. It codes for CAISEPGQSNTGELFF.

This clonotype was detected ten times or more. The conserved closing phenylalanine or tryptophan is absent in this CDR3, likely reflecting a read error. No DNA is shown, since the ends of the CDR3 on it are uncertain; the CDR3 is the one TCRdb lists. This sequence joins TRBV7-9 and TRBJ2-1; the D call of TRBD2 is as the table states it, not checked on the DNA. CDR1 is SEHNR, CDR2 FQNEAQ, per germline (reference sequence). Inclusive of both ends, the CDR3 amounts to 12 amino acids. The CDR3 reads CASSLGPLAGRL.

The chain links TRBV20-1 to TRBJ2-4; 7 bases are shared with TRBD2. Looked up from germline, CDR1 is DFQATT and CDR2 is SNEGSKA (reference sequence). CDR3 length: 13 amino acids. J was trimmed by 8 bases and V by 6 bases; bases with no gene match: 10. CDR3 DNA: TGCAGTGCCCCACTGACTAGCTCCTACATTCAGTACTTC. This gives the protein CSAPLTSSYIQYF.

The genes are TRBV7-2 and TRBJ2-4; D is uncertain. Between the trimmed V and J ends, which lost 1 base and 15 bases, there was a span of 13 bases. The CDR3 is made up of 12 amino acids. CDR1 is SGHTA and CDR2 is FQGNSA in the germline V gene. DNA of the CDR3: TGTGCCAGCAGCTTAGTGGGCCAGCGAGGGTACTTC. Protein product: CASSLVGQRGYF.

The chain carries TRBV5-1 and TRBJ2-7; TRBD2 agrees at 13 bases. Germline values: CDR1 SGHRS, CDR2 YFSETQ. V dropped 4 bases and J dropped 2; count of bases not matched to a gene: 3. The CDR3 consists of 15 residues. The CDR3 sequence is CASSAGLAGPYEQYF. As DNA, the CDR3 is TGCGCCAGCAGCGCGGGACTAGCGGGACCCTACGAGCAGTACTTC.

This clonotype was seen more than once but under ten times. The chain joins TRBV4-2 to TRBJ2-5; 7 bases are shared with TRBD1. The CDR3 covers 15 residues. The trim removed 4 bases at V and 4 bases at J, leaving 9 bases unmatched. Germline V gene sequence: CDR1 LGHNA, CDR2 YNFKEQ. The CDR3 DNA reads as TGTGCCAGCAGCCTCTGGACAGGCCGCTCAGAGACCCAGTACTTC. This translates into CASSLWTGRSETQYF.

In this sample, this clonotype turned up a few times. This rearrangement joins TRBV20-1 to TRBJ2-4, with 7 bases that match TRBD2. V was clipped by 6 bases and J by 1 base; unmatched bases: 6. The germline gives CDR1 DFQATT, CDR2 SNEGSKA (reference sequence). CDR3 size: 14 residues. CDR3 DNA: TGCAGTGCCCAATGGGGGGGGGCCAAAAACATTCAGTACTTC. Translated: CSAQWGGAKNIQYF.

Ten or more counts support this clonotype. The chain links TRBV29-1 to TRBJ2-7; 10 bases align to TRBD1. The trim removed 3 bases at V and 4 bases at J, leaving 6 bases unmatched. The CDR3 runs to 14 residues. Germline V gives CDR1 SQVTM, CDR2 ANQGSEA. The CDR3 nucleotides read TGCAGCGTTGAGGGGACAGGGGCGAGGTACGAGCAGTACTTC. Protein product: CSVEGTGARYEQYF.

This clonotype was counted at least ten times. Here the CDR3 DNA reads TGTGCCGGACAGGGGCTCCTTAATGAAAAACTGTTTTTT. This gives the protein CAGQGLLNEKLFF. The chain links TRBV6-5 to TRBJ1-4; 9 nucleotides align to TRBD1. There are 13 residues in the CDR3. Trimming at V came to 11 bases and at J to 4 bases, leaving 5 bases not matched to a gene. Germline assignment: CDR1 MNHEY and CDR2 SVGAGI.

The chain couples TRBV5-1 to TRBJ2-1; tentative D call: TRBD2 (6 bases). V was trimmed by 4 bases and J by 3 bases, leaving 20 bases between them. The germline gives CDR1 SGHRS, CDR2 YFSETQ. The CDR3 has 17 residues. The CDR3 DNA follows: TGCGCCAGCAGCCCAATTTCAACCGGGACTTTCTACAATGAGCAGTTCTTC. Protein: CASSPISTGTFYNEQFF.

This clonotype appeared many times. The J gene is TRBJ2-1, the V gene TRBV7-2; D ambiguous. The V end lost 1 base, the J end lost 2 bases, and 3 bases lay between the germline ends. The CDR3 is 13 residues long. In germline, CDR1 is SGHTA, CDR2 FQGNSA. As DNA, the CDR3 is TGTGCCAGCAGCTTAGTTGCCTACAATGAGCAGTTCTTC. This sequence encodes CASSLVAYNEQFF.

This clonotype was seen many times. The chain is built from TRBV29-1 and TRBJ2-4; 15 bases are a match to TRBD2. The V gene's germline CDR1 is SQVTM and CDR2 ANQGSEA. CDR3 size: 15 residues. Losses at the gene ends were 7 bases for V and 6 bases for J; bases not matched to a gene: 7. The CDR3: CSGGLAGGGGNIQYF. The CDR3 DNA reads TGCAGCGGGGGACTAGCGGGAGGAGGCGGAAACATTCAGTACTTC.

The V call is TRBV12-3 or TRBV12-4, the J call TRBJ2-1; TRBD2 is a possible D gene (6 bases). This CDR3 spans 13 amino acids. V was pared by 3 bases and J by 5 bases, with 8 bases between. Here the CDR3 DNA reads TGTGCCAGCAGTTTGACTAGGGACAATGAGCAGTTCTTC. Its protein is CASSLTRDNEQFF.